This T cell receptor beta chain was sequenced in a study of cytomegalovirus exposure and HLA in healthy donors (dated by TCRdb to 2015 to 2018). Regarding the research as a whole: According to a later analysis, the approximately 120 validation repertoires were produced on the same platform as the roughly 600 repertoires of the first cohort. High-throughput TCR immunosequencing, statistical association of individual TCRs with disease status, and machine learning were combined to predict cytomegalovirus infection status. The study aimed to test whether signatures of past pathogen exposure could be identified by cataloging public T cell receptors. A separate validation cohort of about 110 different subjects was used in addition to the 666-subject first cohort. Overall study results and their limits: It was suggested by the authors that the approach could potentially be generalized to other disease states and immunological phenotypes. Of the cluster scores, roughly 95% were above 0 in a later analysis, which found that TCRs clustered in the first cohort also tended to co-occur in the approximately 110 validation repertoires. In vitro tests confirmed that three of the cytomegalovirus-associated TCR beta chains recognize cytomegalovirus antigens. In the study, some 160 TCR beta chains were listed as associated with cytomegalovirus. The classifier was reported to diagnose cytomegalovirus status with high specificity and sensitivity in both the original cohort and the validation cohort. The validation cohort had no HLA typing available for a later analysis, so co-occurrence within that cohort was assessed over all 120 or so repertoires. Across donors, most TCR sequences were observed very rarely, whereas some public TCRs were present in many individuals.

The donors belonged to the validation cohort of approximately 130 subjects, which was separate from the approximately 680-subject first cohort. A remark on this clone: What this receptor recognizes is not known. No much larger clone exists at a distance of one base, and base qualities are not known.

Library preparation was by the immunoSEQ multiplex PCR assay. The authors' analysis ran thus. To diagnose cytomegalovirus status from the catalog of TCR beta chain sequences, a statistical classification framework was built. Imported from immuneACCESS, the table was reduced by TCRdb to in-frame sequences with V and J called. These copies leave out some clones; in studies compared against another copy, an unresolved V gene accounts for under half, and the cause of the remainder is not known. V and J calls and clone size are given by that table; D and trimming were obtained from the DNA. The sample yields 260,000 or so clones; approximately 87% were counted once. About 3% of the sample rests with the top ten. The germline V gene encodes CDR1 SGHTA and CDR2 FQGNSA. Taken from cysteine to phenylalanine, the CDR3 has 14 residues. Here the CDR3 DNA is all that survives: 42 bases in frame from base 1. The junction shows trimming of 5 bases on V and 0 bases on J, plus 10 bases between the germline ends.

The sample was PBMCs. The TCR was taken from a man aged 18-30 years in good health and CMV-seronegative. The chain joins TRBV7-2 to TRBJ2-5; confidence is insufficient to name the D gene. The CDR3 region has the sequence CASSPRIDQETQYF. In nucleotides, the sequence is TGTGCCAGCAGCCCGCGGATCGACCAAGAGACCCAGTACTTC.